This TCR beta chain originates from a study of cytomegalovirus exposure and HLA in healthy donors. Primers: 60 Vbeta forward and 13 Jbeta reverse. The method was immunoSEQ multiplex PCR; TCRdb's version includes in-frame clones alone and lacks a portion of them. This table has about 110,000 clones, about four fifths appearing once. Germline CDR1 and CDR2: MNHEY and SMNVEV (reference sequence). This CDR3 is 15 amino acids long. The V gene end was trimmed by 3 bases and the J gene end by 5 bases; junction bases not matched to a gene: 9. What was sequenced was PBMCs. The receptor comes from a woman aged 18-29 years in good health and CMV-seronegative. The V gene is TRBV27, the J gene TRBJ1-1, with 7 bases matching TRBD1. The CDR3 nucleotides are TGTGCCAGCAGTTTGTATAGGGACAGAACAACTGAAGCTTTCTTT. Residues: CASSLYRDRTTEAFF.